The table lists the clone carrying this TCR beta chain with many counts. What it binds is not known. The data were obtained in a study of molecular identifiers for immune sequencing clone quantification. About the study: The replicate experiment used RNA from around 20,000 or 99,000 naive CD8 cells. This RNA was split into five aliquots, and four of them were sequenced.

Between 20,000 and 1,000,000 sorted cells, with 10%, 30% or 50% RNA, yielded naive CD8 libraries. V was trimmed by 3 bases and J by 2 bases, leaving 12 bases between them. Germline CDR1 and CDR2: MDHEN and SYDVKM. The CDR3 runs to 15 residues. General observations from the study: Effector cells kept over 98% of their molecules in clones above 20 RNA copies, while naive cells kept under 1% there. One cell's worth of spiked Jurkat TCR RNA was reportedly detectable among one million naive cells.

TCRdb re-analysed the PCR reads in MiXCR, keeping a single row per CDR3 protein. The table shows some 590,000 distinct CDR3 sequences, with roughly 27% occurring only once. Source material: naive CD8+ T cells from blood, with Jurkat cell RNA spiked in. Stated subset: FACS-sorted CD8+CD4-CCR7+CD45RA+ naive T cells. The sequence derives from a human donor in good health. Some libraries in this study had Jurkat cell RNA spiked in. The rearrangement uses TRBV28 and TRBJ2-3; tentatively, D is TRBD2 (6 bases). The CDR3 protein is CASSFRRELTDTQYF. The CDR3 DNA sequence: TGTGCCAGCAGTTTTAGGCGGGAACTCACAGATACGCAGTATTTT.